This T cell receptor beta chain is drawn from a study of OX40 agonist ivuxolimab in advanced cancers. Overall study: Every 2 weeks, ivuxolimab was infused into the patients intravenously at between 0.01 and 10 mg/kg. Study outcomes and limitations: Relative to CD4+ cells, CD8+ T cells on average had more expanded clones.

V was clipped by 8 bases and J by 5 bases, with 13 bases between them. In germline, CDR1 is SGHVS, CDR2 FQNEAQ. The CDR3 is made up of 13 amino acids. Notes on this clone: Its antigen is unidentified.

Sequencing used immunoSEQ multiplex PCR; TCRdb keeps in-frame clones, though not all of them. This table has some 90,000 clones, around 90% appearing once. The source is an adult with an advanced solid tumor such as melanoma, head and neck, liver or kidney cancer. The source was CD4+ or CD8+ T cells sorted from blood, collected in a trial of the OX40 agonist ivuxolimab. The V gene is TRBV7-8, the J gene TRBJ2-1, with D perhaps TRBD2 (6 bases). The CDR3 loop reads CASLGGLNNEQFF. The CDR3 DNA reads TGTGCCAGCTTGGGGGGACTTAACAATGAGCAGTTCTTC.